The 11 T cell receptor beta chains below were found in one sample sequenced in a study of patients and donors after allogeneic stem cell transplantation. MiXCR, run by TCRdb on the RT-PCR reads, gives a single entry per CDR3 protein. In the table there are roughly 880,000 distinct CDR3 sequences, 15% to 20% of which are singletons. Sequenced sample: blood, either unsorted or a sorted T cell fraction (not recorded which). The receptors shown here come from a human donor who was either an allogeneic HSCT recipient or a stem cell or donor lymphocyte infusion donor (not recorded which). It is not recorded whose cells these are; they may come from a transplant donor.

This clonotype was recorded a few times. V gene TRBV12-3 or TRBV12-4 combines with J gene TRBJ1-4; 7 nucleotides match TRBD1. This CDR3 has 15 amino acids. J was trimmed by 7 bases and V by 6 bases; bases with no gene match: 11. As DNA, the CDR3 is TGTGCCAGCAGCCCACGGACAGGCCGAGGTGAAAAACTGTTTTTT. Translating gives CASSPRTGRGEKLFF.

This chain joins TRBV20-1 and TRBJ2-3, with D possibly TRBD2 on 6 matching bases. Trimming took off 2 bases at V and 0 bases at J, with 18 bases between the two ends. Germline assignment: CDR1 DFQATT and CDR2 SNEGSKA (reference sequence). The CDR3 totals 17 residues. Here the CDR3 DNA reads TGCAGTGCTAGACCTCACCTGGCGGGACCTAGCACAGATACGCAGTATTTT. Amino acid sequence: CSARPHLAGPSTDTQYF.

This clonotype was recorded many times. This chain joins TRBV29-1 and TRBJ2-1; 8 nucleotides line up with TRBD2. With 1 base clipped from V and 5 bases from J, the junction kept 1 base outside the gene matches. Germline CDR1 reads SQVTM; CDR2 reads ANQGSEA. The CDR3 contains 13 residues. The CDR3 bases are TGCAGCGTTGAAGCGGGGGGGCACAATGAGCAGTTCTTC. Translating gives CSVEAGGHNEQFF.

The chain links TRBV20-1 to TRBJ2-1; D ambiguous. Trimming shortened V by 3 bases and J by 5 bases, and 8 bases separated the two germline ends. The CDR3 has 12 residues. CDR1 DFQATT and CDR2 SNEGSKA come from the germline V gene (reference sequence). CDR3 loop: CSASGRNNEQFF. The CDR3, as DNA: TGCAGTGCTAGTGGGCGAAACAATGAGCAGTTCTTC.

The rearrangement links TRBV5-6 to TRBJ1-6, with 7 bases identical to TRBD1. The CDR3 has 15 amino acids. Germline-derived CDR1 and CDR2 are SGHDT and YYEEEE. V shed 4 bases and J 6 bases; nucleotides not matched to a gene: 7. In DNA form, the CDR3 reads TGTGCCAGCAGCCCCCCCGCAGGGGGTAATTCACCCCTCCACTTT. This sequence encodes CASSPPAGGNSPLHF.

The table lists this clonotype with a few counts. DNA of the CDR3: TGTGCCAGCCGTCTGGGACAGGCTCGGCAAAAACTGTTTTTT. Translating it yields CASRLGQARQKLFF. J is TRBJ1-4 and V is TRBV6-2 or TRBV6-3; 8 bases are a match to TRBD1. The CDR3 length is 14 residues. V dropped 8 bases and J dropped 9; count of bases not matched to a gene: 11. CDR1 and CDR2 from the germline V gene are MNHEY and SVGEGT.

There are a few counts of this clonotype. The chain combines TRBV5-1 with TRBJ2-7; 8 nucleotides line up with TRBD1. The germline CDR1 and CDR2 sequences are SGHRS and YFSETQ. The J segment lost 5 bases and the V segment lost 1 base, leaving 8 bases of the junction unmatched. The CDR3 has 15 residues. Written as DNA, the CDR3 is TGCGCCAGCAGCTTGCTAGGACAGGGAAACGACGAGCAGTACTTC. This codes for CASSLLGQGNDEQYF.

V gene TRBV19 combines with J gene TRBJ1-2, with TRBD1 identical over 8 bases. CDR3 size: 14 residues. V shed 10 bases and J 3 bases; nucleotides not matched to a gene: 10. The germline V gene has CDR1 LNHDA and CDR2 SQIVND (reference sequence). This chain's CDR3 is CATLATGVDYGYTF. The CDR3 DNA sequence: TGTGCCACCCTCGCGACAGGGGTGGACTATGGCTACACCTTC.

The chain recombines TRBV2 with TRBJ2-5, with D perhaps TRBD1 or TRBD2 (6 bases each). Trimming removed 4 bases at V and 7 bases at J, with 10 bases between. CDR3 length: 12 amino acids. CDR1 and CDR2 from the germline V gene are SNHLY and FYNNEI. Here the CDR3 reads CASSGGAVTQYF. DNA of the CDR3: TGTGCCAGCAGTGGGGGGGCTGTGACCCAGTACTTC. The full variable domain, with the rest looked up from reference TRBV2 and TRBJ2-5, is EPEVTQTPSHQVTQMGQEVILRCVPISNHLYFYWYRQILGQKVEFLVSFYNNEISEKSEIFDDQFSVERPDGSNFTLKIRSTKLEDSAMYFCASSGGAVTQYFGPGTRLLVL.

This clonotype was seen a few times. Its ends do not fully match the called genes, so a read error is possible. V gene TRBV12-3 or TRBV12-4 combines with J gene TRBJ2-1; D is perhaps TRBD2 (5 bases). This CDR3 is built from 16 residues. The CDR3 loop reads CVSSLYPGSSYNEQFF. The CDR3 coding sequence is TGTGTCAGCAGTTTATATCCGGGAAGCTCCTACAATGAGCAGTTCTTC.

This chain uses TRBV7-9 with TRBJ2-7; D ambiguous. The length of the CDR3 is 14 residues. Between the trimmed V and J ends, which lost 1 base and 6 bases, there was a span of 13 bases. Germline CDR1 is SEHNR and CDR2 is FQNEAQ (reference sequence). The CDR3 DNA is TGTGCCAGCAGCTTAGTATCTCTCCCCGGCGAGCAGTACTTC. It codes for CASSLVSLPGEQYF.